The clone carrying this T cell receptor beta chain came up once. The sample originates from a study of blood T cells in healthy people across ages. A second PCR, run for about 7 to 11 cycles, used a sample-barcoded 5' primer plus a J-beta primer mix. Via MiXCR, TCRdb re-called the 5' RACE reads, giving one row per CDR3 protein. This table holds about 780,000 distinct CDR3 sequences, less than 60% found once. The sequence came from a man older than 75 in good health. Sequenced: blood.

Here the CDR3 DNA reads TGTGCCAGCAGCGTAGACCCCGAGGGCCTGACTGTGGGTGAGCAGTACTTC. This encodes CASSVDPEGLTVGEQYF. The chain couples TRBV9 to TRBJ2-7; D might be TRBD2 (5 bases). Germline assignment: CDR1 SGDLS and CDR2 YYNGEE. This CDR3 is 17 amino acids long. Deletions cut 0 bases from V and 7 bases from J, with 23 bases between.